This passage covers 10 T cell receptor beta chains from one sample sequenced in a study of blood T cells in healthy people across ages. It was with a sample-barcoded 5' primer and a J-beta primer mix that a second PCR of about 7 to 12 cycles was run. TCRdb re-derived calls from the 5' RACE reads in MiXCR, one entry per CDR3 protein. The repertoire has some 1.8 million distinct CDR3 sequences, roughly two fifths of them found once; the top ten carry 20% to 25%. The sample consisted of blood. The source of these receptors is a human donor in good health.

This chain joins TRBV7-2 and TRBJ2-5; D possibly corresponds to TRBD2 (8 bases). The DNA end lines up better with TRBJ2-7; the J call may be wrong. The CDR3 has 15 residues. The germline CDR1 and CDR2 sequences are SGHTA and FQGNSA. CDR3 protein: CASSQDFGRGHEQYF. CDR3 sequence (DNA): TGTGCCAGCAGCCAAGACTTCGGGAGGGGGCACGAGCAGTACTTC.

This chain links TRBV6-2 or TRBV6-3 with TRBJ2-7; perhaps TRBD2 as D (6 bases). The CDR3 has 12 amino acids. V lost 6 bases, J lost 7 bases, and 13 bases lay in between. The V gene's germline CDR1 is MNHEY and CDR2 SVGEGT. CDR3: CASSETSLEQYF. The CDR3 DNA reads TGTGCCAGCAGCGAGACTAGTCTAGAGCAGTACTTC.

V and J are TRBV25-1 and TRBJ2-5; 8 bases are a match to TRBD1. The CDR3 totals 15 residues. V lost 4 bases, J lost 5 bases, and 9 bases stayed unmatched. Germline CDR1 MGHDK, CDR2 SYGVNS. The CDR3 nucleotides read TGTGCCAGCAGTGCCCTGGGGACAGGAGGGGAGACCCAGTACTTC. This translates into CASSALGTGGETQYF. Full variable domain (missing parts from reference TRBV25-1 and TRBJ2-5): EADIYQTPRYLVIGTGKKITLECSQTMGHDKMYWYQQDPGMELHLIHYSYGVNSTEKGDLSSESTVSRIRTEHFPLTLESARPSHTSQYLCASSALGTGGETQYFGPGTRLLVL.

The CDR3 loop reads CASSWRDFSPACNEQFF. The CDR3 DNA sequence: TGTGCCAGCAGCTGGCGAGACTTCTCTCCAGCCTGCAATGAGCAGTTCTTC. J is TRBJ2-1 and V is TRBV9; D remains unclear. The CDR3 is made up of 17 amino acids. CDR1 and CDR2 from the germline V gene are SGDLS and YYNGEE. V was cut by 4 bases and J by 6 bases, with 23 bases left in between.

This clonotype was seen a handful of times. The V and J genes are TRBV5-1 and TRBJ1-1; D ambiguous. Germline CDR1 is SGHRS and CDR2 is YFSETQ. This CDR3 is built from 14 residues. V dropped 0 bases and J dropped 0 bases, with 6 bases sitting between them. In DNA form, the CDR3 reads TGCGCCAGCAGCTTGGACAAAATGAACACTGAAGCTTTCTTT. Protein sequence: CASSLDKMNTEAFF.

This clonotype was seen more than once but under ten times. The V gene is TRBV12-3 or TRBV12-4, the J gene TRBJ2-3, with D possibly called TRBD1 or TRBD2 (5 bases each). The length of the CDR3 is 15 residues. V lost 5 bases and J lost 0, with 12 bases in between. The CDR3: CASSLWGRSTDTQYF. The CDR3 DNA follows: TGTGCCAGCAGTCTATGGGGACGAAGCACAGATACGCAGTATTTT.

This clonotype has just a few counts. The V call is TRBV12-3 or TRBV12-4, the J call TRBJ2-3; TRBD1 matches at 8 bases. This CDR3 is 14 amino acids long. The V gene end was trimmed by 6 bases and the J gene end by 6 bases; junction bases not matched to a gene: 8. The CDR3 nucleotides read TGTGCCAGCAGATATCAGGGGGCAACGGATACGCAGTATTTT. This encodes CASRYQGATDTQYF.

The count of this clonotype is one. The chain joins TRBV27 to TRBJ1-2, with D possibly being TRBD1 (5 bases). The CDR3 consists of 15 residues. V dropped 3 bases and J dropped 2 bases, with 13 bases sitting between them. The germline CDR1 and CDR2 sequences are MNHEY and SMNVEV (reference sequence). The CDR3 sequence is CASSLGPVLNYGYTF. For the CDR3, the DNA is TGTGCCAGCAGTTTGGGACCAGTCCTGAACTATGGCTACACCTTC.

The chain couples TRBV5-1 to TRBJ2-7; D might be TRBD1 or TRBD2, each matching 5 bases. The CDR3 sequence is 14 residues long. CDR1 SGHRS and CDR2 YFSETQ come from the germline V gene. Trimming left V 4 bases short and J 0 bases short, with 11 bases between. The CDR3 loop is CASSGTLDSYEQYF. In DNA form, the CDR3 reads TGCGCCAGCAGCGGGACCCTTGACTCCTACGAGCAGTACTTC.

This chain connects TRBV27 to TRBJ1-4; D call uncertain. The CDR3 is 13 amino acids. V lost 10 bases and J 6 bases, leaving 15 bases between the germline ends. Per germline, CDR1 MNHEY and CDR2 SMNVEV (reference sequence). The DNA for the CDR3 is TGTGCCACCTCAGTTAGGCGGGATGAAAAACTGTTTTTT. It encodes CATSVRRDEKLFF.